The 27 T cell receptor beta chains below all came from one sample that was sequenced in a study of blood T cell repertoires in COVID-19. Generated by immunoSEQ multiplex PCR, the TCRdb table keeps only in-frame clones and is missing some. The table has about 98,000 clones, approximately 84% seen once. Material for sequencing was peripheral blood. These receptors originate from a man aged 35 to 55 with active or convalescent COVID-19.

This clone appeared once. The genes are TRBV18 and TRBJ2-7; D gene uncertain. The CDR3 extends over 13 amino acids. Germline lookup yields CDR1 KGHSH and CDR2 LQKENI. The germline V and J ends were trimmed by 2 bases and 5 bases, with 10 bases remaining between them. This chain's CDR3 is CASSPILGDEQYF. CDR3 nucleotide sequence: TGTGCCAGCTCACCAATTCTTGGAGACGAGCAGTACTTC.

The rearrangement uses TRBV6-4 and TRBJ1-1; 7 bases are shared with TRBD1. The CDR3 has 14 amino acids. V trimming: 5 bases; J trimming: 2 bases; junction bases outside the gene matches: 5. CDR1 is MRHNA and CDR2 is SNTAGT in the germline V gene. The CDR3: CASSPTGLNTEAFF. The CDR3 DNA reads as TGTGCCAGCAGTCCGACAGGGCTCAACACTGAAGCTTTCTTT.

The chain links TRBV9 to TRBJ2-4, with 10 bases aligning to TRBD2. The CDR3 length is 15 residues. The J segment lost 5 bases and the V segment lost 3 bases, leaving 5 bases of the junction unmatched. Per the germline V gene, CDR1 is SGDLS and CDR2 is YYNGEE. The CDR3 DNA sequence: TGTGCCAGCAGCGGCCAGCGGGGGGGCCAAAACATTCAGTACTTC. Residues: CASSGQRGGQNIQYF.

This sequence joins TRBV30 and TRBJ1-2; a weak D match, TRBD1 (6 bases). The CDR3 is 13 amino acids. The germline V gene encodes CDR1 GTSNPN and CDR2 SVGIG (reference sequence). The ends were cut back, 2 bases at V and 2 bases at J, with 9 bases in the middle. CDR3 protein: CAWSLQGNYGYTF. The CDR3 DNA follows: TGTGCCTGGAGTTTACAGGGAAACTATGGCTACACCTTC. Looking up the rest from reference TRBV30 and TRBJ1-2 gives the full variable domain: SQTIHQWPATLVQPVGSPLSLECTVEGTSNPNLYWYRQAAGRGLQLLFYSVGIGQISSEVPQNLSASRPQDRQFILSSKKLLLSDSGFYLCAWSLQGNYGYTFGSGTRLTVV.

The gene calls are TRBV5-4 and TRBJ2-6; D remains ambiguous. CDR3 length equals 18 residues. CDR1 and CDR2 from the germline V gene are SGHNT and YYREEE (reference sequence). V was shortened by 1 base and J by 0 bases, with 14 bases between the two germline ends. The CDR3: CASSLSGLRNSGANVLTF. CDR3 nucleotides: TGTGCCAGCAGCTTGAGTGGGCTCCGAAACTCTGGGGCCAACGTCCTGACTTTC.

The rearrangement uses TRBV5-1 and TRBJ1-1, with no clear D. CDR1 SGHRS and CDR2 YFSETQ come from the germline V gene. The CDR3 totals 15 residues. With 0 bases removed from V and 1 base from J, the gap between germline ends came to 10 bases. The CDR3 nucleotides are TGCGCCAGCAGCTTGGCCTTTTCAGGGAACACTGAAGCTTTCTTT. Encoded protein: CASSLAFSGNTEAFF.

J is TRBJ1-2 and V is TRBV24-1, with D perhaps TRBD1 (6 bases). V lost 9 bases and J lost 3, with 16 bases in between. The germline gives CDR1 KGHDR, CDR2 SFDVKD. The CDR3 spans 14 residues. Here the CDR3 reads CATRGRGLDYGYTF. For the CDR3, the DNA is TGTGCCACCCGGGGGCGGGGGCTCGACTATGGCTACACCTTC.

The chain links TRBV9 to TRBJ2-4; 9 bases are shared with TRBD1. This CDR3 has 14 residues. The trim removed 6 bases at V and 6 bases at J, leaving 7 bases unmatched. CDR1 and CDR2 from the germline V gene are SGDLS and YYNGEE. CDR3: CASTPGQGLNIQYF. The CDR3 DNA sequence: TGTGCCAGCACCCCGGGACAGGGTTTAAACATTCAGTACTTC.

This chain connects TRBV5-8 to TRBJ2-2; perhaps TRBD2 as D (5 bases). V gave up 0 bases and J gave up 6 bases, with 12 bases separating them. Per germline, CDR1 SGHTS and CDR2 YDEGEE. This CDR3 has 15 amino acids. CDR3 bases: TGTGCCAGCAGCTTGGTCCTAGCCGGGGCCGGGGAGCTGTTTTTT. This codes for CASSLVLAGAGELFF.

V gene TRBV9 combines with J gene TRBJ2-5, with a tentative D call TRBD1 (5 bases). This CDR3 has 14 amino acids. Looked up from germline, CDR1 is SGDLS and CDR2 is YYNGEE. V lost 6 bases and J lost 2, with 14 bases in between. The CDR3 bases are TGTGCCAGCAACCCCTCAGGGAAACAAGAGACCCAGTACTTC. As protein: CASNPSGKQETQYF.

This chain uses TRBV14 with TRBJ2-7; D is possibly TRBD1 (5 bases). CDR1 and CDR2 from the germline V gene are SGHDN and FVKESK. Deletions cut 1 base from V and 4 bases from J, with 11 bases between. There are 14 residues in the CDR3. The CDR3 DNA is TGTGCCAGCAGCCAAGGACAGATTTGGTACGAGCAGTACTTC. Translated, it gives CASSQGQIWYEQYF.

This rearrangement joins TRBV27 to TRBJ2-3; possible D gene TRBD2, 5 bases. In germline, CDR1 is MNHEY, CDR2 SMNVEV (reference sequence). The CDR3 has 15 residues. V gave up 4 bases and J gave up 0 bases, with 11 bases separating them. For the CDR3, the DNA is TGTGCCAGCAGTTACAAGGGAGTTAGCACAGATACGCAGTATTTT. Protein sequence: CASSYKGVSTDTQYF.

V usage is TRBV19 and J usage is TRBJ2-7; 7 bases align to TRBD2. The CDR3 consists of 14 residues. Germline values: CDR1 LNHDA, CDR2 SQIVND (reference sequence). Unmatched junction bases numbered 5, after V lost 4 bases and J lost 2 bases. The CDR3 sequence: CASSTQRGAYEQYF. CDR3 nucleotides: TGTGCCAGTAGTACCCAGCGGGGAGCCTACGAGCAGTACTTC.

The gene calls are TRBV5-1 and TRBJ2-7, with 8 positions matching TRBD1. The trim removed 4 bases at V and 5 bases at J, leaving 11 bases unmatched. This CDR3 region has 15 residues. In germline, CDR1 is SGHRS, CDR2 YFSETQ. The CDR3 DNA follows: TGCGCCAGCAGCCACGGTTGGACAGGGTCCGACGAGCAGTACTTC. Translation: CASSHGWTGSDEQYF. Complete variable domain (other parts from reference TRBV5-1 and TRBJ2-7): KAGVTQTPRYLIKTRGQQVTLSCSPISGHRSVSWYQQTPGQGLQFLFEYFSETQRNKGNFPGRFSGRQFSNSRSEMNVSTLELGDSALYLCASSHGWTGSDEQYFGPGTRLTVT.

The chain combines TRBV6-5 with TRBJ1-1; 7 bases map to TRBD1. From germline, CDR1 is MNHEY and CDR2 SVGAGI. V was pared by 2 bases and J by 5 bases, with 5 bases of the junction left unmatched. The CDR3 sequence is 14 residues long. As DNA, the CDR3 is TGTGCCAGCAGTTACGACAGGGTTAGGACTGAAGCTTTCTTT. It codes for CASSYDRVRTEAFF.

About this clone itself: This sample also contains other DNA sequences that code for the same CDR3. The J gene is TRBJ1-2, the V gene TRBV12-3 or TRBV12-4; possible D gene TRBD1, 6 bases. The CDR3 totals 13 residues. Trimming removed 6 bases at V and 2 bases at J, with 10 bases between. CDR3 sequence reads: CASSPDRNYGYTF. CDR3 DNA: TGTGCCAGCAGCCCCGACAGGAACTATGGCTACACCTTC.

This clone appeared a single time. The chain joins TRBV4-2 to TRBJ1-2; D is uncertain. Between the trimmed V and J ends, which lost 0 bases and 3 bases, there was a span of 11 bases. This CDR3 region has 15 residues. From germline, CDR1 is LGHNA and CDR2 YNFKEQ. In DNA form, the CDR3 reads TGTGCCAGCAGCCAAGAAGTCGCAGAGGACTATGGCTACACCTTC. This encodes CASSQEVAEDYGYTF.

The chain carries TRBV7-2 and TRBJ2-7, with 8 bases matching TRBD1. Unmatched junction bases numbered 9, after V lost 1 base and J lost 1 base. Germline V gene data show CDR1 as SGHTA and CDR2 as FQGNSA. The CDR3 contains 17 residues. The CDR3 DNA is TGTGCCAGCAGCTTAGTGTCCCCCGGGACAGGTTCCTACGAGCAGTACTTC. The encoded protein is CASSLVSPGTGSYEQYF. Filled out from reference TRBV7-2 and TRBJ2-7, the complete variable domain reads GAGVSQSPSNKVTEKGKDVELRCDPISGHTALYWYRQSLGQGLEFLIYFQGNSAPDKSGLPSDRFSAERTGGSVSTLTIQRTQQEDSAVYLCASSLVSPGTGSYEQYFGPGTRLTVT.

This clone appeared a single time. The V and J genes are TRBV6-1 and TRBJ1-6; D perhaps matches TRBD1 (6 bases). Trimming took off 3 bases at V and 8 bases at J, with 11 bases between the two ends. Germline V gene data show CDR1 as MNHNS and CDR2 as SASEGT. The CDR3 runs to 14 residues. The CDR3 DNA follows: TGTGCCAGCAGTGAGTATCCAGGGGATTCACCCCTCCACTTT. It encodes CASSEYPGDSPLHF.

This chain uses TRBV2 with TRBJ2-7, with D unresolved. V was clipped by 8 bases and J by 3 bases, with 11 bases between them. The V gene's germline CDR1 is SNHLY and CDR2 FYNNEI. The CDR3 extends over 12 amino acids. CDR3 sequence: CASSTEVYEQYF. The CDR3 DNA is TGTGCCAGCTCCACAGAAGTCTACGAGCAGTACTTC.

The chain couples TRBV4-2 to TRBJ2-7; 9 positions agree with TRBD1. CDR3 length: 16 residues. Looked up from germline, CDR1 is LGHNA and CDR2 is YNFKEQ. J gave up 2 bases and V 0 bases, and 5 bases lay outside the gene matches. The CDR3 DNA follows: TGTGCCAGCAGCCAAGACCCGGGACAGGGACCCTACGAGCAGTACTTC. Protein sequence: CASSQDPGQGPYEQYF.

The chain employs TRBV4-3 and TRBJ2-7, with TRBD1 matching 8 bases. V lost 3 bases, J lost 3 bases, and 4 bases stayed unmatched. CDR1 and CDR2 (germline): LGHNA, YSLEER. The CDR3 is made up of 14 amino acids. In DNA form, the CDR3 reads TGCGCCAGCAGCCACTTAGGACAGGGCTACGAGCAGTACTTC. Amino acids: CASSHLGQGYEQYF.

V and J are TRBV4-1 and TRBJ2-7; TRBD2 matches at 11 bases. This CDR3 spans 14 amino acids. Germline trimming cut 5 bases from V and 5 bases from J; bases unmatched to any gene: 5. CDR1 MGHRA and CDR2 YSYEKL come from the germline V gene. The CDR3 sequence is CASSSLAGDDEQYF. CDR3 coding DNA: TGCGCCAGCAGCTCACTAGCGGGGGACGACGAGCAGTACTTC.

The chain couples TRBV18 to TRBJ1-1; the match to TRBD1 covers 7 bases. The germline CDR1 and CDR2 sequences are KGHSH and LQKENI. J lost 5 bases, V lost 2 bases, and 5 bases had no gene match. The CDR3 consists of 14 residues. The CDR3, as DNA: TGTGCCAGCTCACCAGAGGCAGGGGGGACTGAAGCTTTCTTT. Translation: CASSPEAGGTEAFF.

The V call is TRBV7-2, the J call TRBJ1-2; TRBD1 aligns across 7 bases. Germline trimming cut 5 bases from V and 3 bases from J; bases unmatched to any gene: 9. CDR3 size: 15 residues. Germline CDR1 is SGHTA and CDR2 is FQGNSA. The CDR3 DNA reads TGTGCCAGCAGCCCTAGAACAGGGACAGACTATGGCTACACCTTC. Its protein is CASSPRTGTDYGYTF.

CDR3 coding DNA: TGCGCCAGTAGTCCACTAGCGGGGGACCTACTAGCCAAAAACATTCAGTACTTC. Translating gives CASSPLAGDLLAKNIQYF. J is TRBJ2-4 and V is TRBV10-1, with 11 bases lining up with TRBD2. Germline values: CDR1 WNHNN, CDR2 SYGVQD (reference sequence). This CDR3 is 18 amino acids long. J lost 0 bases, V lost 9 bases, and 13 bases had no gene match.

CDR3 DNA sequence: TGTGCCAGCAGGACTAGCGGGGGGGGAGAGACCCAGTACTTC. As protein: CASRTSGGGETQYF. This chain connects TRBV6-6 to TRBJ2-5; 14 nucleotides line up with TRBD2. Trimming cost V 6 bases and J 4 bases; bases outside gene matches: 1. The CDR3 has 14 amino acids. Germline V gives CDR1 MNHNY, CDR2 SVGAGI (reference sequence).